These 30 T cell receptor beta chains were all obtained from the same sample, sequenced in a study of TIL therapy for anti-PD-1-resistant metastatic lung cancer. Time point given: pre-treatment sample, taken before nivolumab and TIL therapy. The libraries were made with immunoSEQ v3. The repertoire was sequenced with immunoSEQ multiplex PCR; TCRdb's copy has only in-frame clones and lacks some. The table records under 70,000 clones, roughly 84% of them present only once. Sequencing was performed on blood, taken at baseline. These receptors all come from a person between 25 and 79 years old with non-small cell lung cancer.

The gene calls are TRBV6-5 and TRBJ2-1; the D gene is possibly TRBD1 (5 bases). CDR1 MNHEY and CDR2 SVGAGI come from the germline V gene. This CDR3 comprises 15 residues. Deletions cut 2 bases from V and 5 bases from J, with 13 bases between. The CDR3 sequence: CASSYPRAGNNEQFF. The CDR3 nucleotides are TGTGCCAGCAGTTACCCCCGGGCAGGGAACAATGAGCAGTTCTTC.

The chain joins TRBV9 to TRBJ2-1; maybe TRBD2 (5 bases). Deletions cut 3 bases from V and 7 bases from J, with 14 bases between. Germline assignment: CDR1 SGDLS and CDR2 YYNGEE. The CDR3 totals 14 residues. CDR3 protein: CASSGSVLGNEQFF. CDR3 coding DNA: TGTGCCAGCAGCGGTAGCGTCCTAGGGAATGAGCAGTTCTTC.

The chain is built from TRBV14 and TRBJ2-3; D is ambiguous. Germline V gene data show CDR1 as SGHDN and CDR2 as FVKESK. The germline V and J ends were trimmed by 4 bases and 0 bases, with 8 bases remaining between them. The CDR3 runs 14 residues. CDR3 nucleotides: TGTGCCAGCAGCCTGAGTCTTAGCACAGATACGCAGTATTTT. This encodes CASSLSLSTDTQYF.

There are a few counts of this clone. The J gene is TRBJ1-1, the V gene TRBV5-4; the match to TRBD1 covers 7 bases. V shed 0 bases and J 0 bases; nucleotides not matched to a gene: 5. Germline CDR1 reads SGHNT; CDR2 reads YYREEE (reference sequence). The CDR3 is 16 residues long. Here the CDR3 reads CASSLAGGLMNTEAFF. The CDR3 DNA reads TGTGCCAGCAGCTTGGCAGGGGGGCTCATGAACACTGAAGCTTTCTTT.

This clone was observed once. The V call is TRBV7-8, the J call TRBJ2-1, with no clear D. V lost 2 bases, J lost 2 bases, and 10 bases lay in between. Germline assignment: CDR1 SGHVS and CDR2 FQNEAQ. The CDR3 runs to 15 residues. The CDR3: CASSLSIQAYNEQFF. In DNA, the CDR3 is TGTGCCAGCAGCTTAAGTATTCAGGCCTACAATGAGCAGTTCTTC.

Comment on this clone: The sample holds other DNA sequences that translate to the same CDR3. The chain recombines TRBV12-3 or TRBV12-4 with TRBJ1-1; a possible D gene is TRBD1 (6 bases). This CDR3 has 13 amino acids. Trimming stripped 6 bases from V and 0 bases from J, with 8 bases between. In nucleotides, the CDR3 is TGTGCCAGCAGAGGACAGATGAACACTGAAGCTTTCTTT. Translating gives CASRGQMNTEAFF.

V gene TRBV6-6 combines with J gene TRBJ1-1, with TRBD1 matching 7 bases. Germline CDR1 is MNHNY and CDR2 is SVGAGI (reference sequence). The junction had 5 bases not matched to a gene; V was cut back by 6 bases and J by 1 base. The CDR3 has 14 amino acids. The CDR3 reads CASRRGQSNTEAFF. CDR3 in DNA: TGTGCCAGCAGACGGGGACAGTCGAACACTGAAGCTTTCTTT.

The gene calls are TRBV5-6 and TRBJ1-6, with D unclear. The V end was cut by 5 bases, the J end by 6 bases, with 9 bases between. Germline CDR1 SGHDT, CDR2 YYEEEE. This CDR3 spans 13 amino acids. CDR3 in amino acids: CASSAGPNSPLHF. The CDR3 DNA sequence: TGTGCCAGCAGTGCCGGGCCTAATTCACCCCTCCACTTT.

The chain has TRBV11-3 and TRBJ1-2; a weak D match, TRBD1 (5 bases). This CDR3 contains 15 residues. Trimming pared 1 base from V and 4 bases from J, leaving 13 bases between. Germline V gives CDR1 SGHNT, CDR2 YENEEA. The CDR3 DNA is TGTGCCAGCAGCTTAGGGGGTTCAGGGATCTATGGCTACACCTTC. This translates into CASSLGGSGIYGYTF. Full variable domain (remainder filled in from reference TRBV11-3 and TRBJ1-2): EAGVVQSPRYKIIEKKQPVAFWCNPISGHNTLYWYLQNLGQGPELLIRYENEEAVDDSQLPKDRFSAERLKGVDSTLKIQPAELGDSAVYLCASSLGGSGIYGYTFGSGTRLTVV.

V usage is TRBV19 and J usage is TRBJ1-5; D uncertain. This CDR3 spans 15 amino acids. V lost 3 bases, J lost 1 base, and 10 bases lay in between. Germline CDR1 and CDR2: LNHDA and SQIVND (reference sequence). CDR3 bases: TGTGCCAGTAGTATTAGTGCGGGCAGCAATCAGCCCCAGCATTTT. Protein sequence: CASSISAGSNQPQHF.

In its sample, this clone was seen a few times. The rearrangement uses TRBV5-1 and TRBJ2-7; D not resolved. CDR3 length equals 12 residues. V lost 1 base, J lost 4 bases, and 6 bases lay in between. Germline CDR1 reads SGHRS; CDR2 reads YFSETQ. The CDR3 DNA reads TGCGCCAGCAGCTTGAGGTGGTACGAGCAGTACTTC. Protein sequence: CASSLRWYEQYF.

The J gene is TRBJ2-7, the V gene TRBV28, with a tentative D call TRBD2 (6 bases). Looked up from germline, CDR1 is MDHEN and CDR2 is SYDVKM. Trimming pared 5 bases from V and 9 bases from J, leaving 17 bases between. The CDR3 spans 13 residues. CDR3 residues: CASSPTRREGQYF. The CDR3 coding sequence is TGTGCCAGCAGTCCTACCCGGCGGGAAGGGCAGTACTTC.

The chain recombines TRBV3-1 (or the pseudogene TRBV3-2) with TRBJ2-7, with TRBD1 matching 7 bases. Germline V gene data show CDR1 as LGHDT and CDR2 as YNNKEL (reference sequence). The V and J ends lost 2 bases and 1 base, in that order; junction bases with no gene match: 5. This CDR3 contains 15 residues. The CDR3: CASSQLDRTSYEQYF. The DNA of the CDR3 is TGTGCCAGCAGCCAACTGGACAGGACGTCCTACGAGCAGTACTTC.

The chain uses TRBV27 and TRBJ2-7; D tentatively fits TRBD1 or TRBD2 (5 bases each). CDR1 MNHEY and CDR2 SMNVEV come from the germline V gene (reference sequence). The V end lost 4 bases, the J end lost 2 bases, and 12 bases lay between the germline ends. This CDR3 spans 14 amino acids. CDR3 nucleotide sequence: TGTGCCAGCAGTTCCCGGGACGAAACCTACGAGCAGTACTTC. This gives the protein CASSSRDETYEQYF.

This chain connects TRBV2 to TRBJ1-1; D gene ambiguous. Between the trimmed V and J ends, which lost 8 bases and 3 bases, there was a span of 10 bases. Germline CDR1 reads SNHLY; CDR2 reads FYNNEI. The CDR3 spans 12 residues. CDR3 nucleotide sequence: TGTGCCAGCTCGGGGATCGACACTGAAGCTTTCTTT. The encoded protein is CASSGIDTEAFF.

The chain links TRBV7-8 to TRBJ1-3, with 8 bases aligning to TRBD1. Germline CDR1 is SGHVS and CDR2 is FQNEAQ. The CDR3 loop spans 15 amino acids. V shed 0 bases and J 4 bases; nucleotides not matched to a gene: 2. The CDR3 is CASSLAQGAGNTIYF. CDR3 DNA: TGTGCCAGCAGCTTAGCGCAGGGGGCAGGAAACACCATATATTTT.

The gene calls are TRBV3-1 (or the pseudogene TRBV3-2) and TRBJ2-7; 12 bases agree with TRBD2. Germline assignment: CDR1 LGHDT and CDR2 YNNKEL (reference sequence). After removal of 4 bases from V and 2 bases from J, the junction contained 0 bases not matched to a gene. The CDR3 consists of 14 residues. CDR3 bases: TGTGCCAGCAGCCCTAGCGGGAGGGCCTACGAGCAGTACTTC. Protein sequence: CASSPSGRAYEQYF.

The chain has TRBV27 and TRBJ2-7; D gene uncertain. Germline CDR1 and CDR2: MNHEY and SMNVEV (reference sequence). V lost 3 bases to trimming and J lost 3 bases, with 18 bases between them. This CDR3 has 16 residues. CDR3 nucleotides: TGTGCCAGCAGTTTCTCCTTATTGGGAATAGACTACGAGCAGTACTTC. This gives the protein CASSFSLLGIDYEQYF.

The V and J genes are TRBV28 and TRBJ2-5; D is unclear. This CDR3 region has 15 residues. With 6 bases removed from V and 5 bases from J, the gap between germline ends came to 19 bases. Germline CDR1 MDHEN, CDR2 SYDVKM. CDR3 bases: TGTGCCAGCAGACCCTCCCGTGTCCTGGGGGAGACCCAGTACTTC. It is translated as CASRPSRVLGETQYF.

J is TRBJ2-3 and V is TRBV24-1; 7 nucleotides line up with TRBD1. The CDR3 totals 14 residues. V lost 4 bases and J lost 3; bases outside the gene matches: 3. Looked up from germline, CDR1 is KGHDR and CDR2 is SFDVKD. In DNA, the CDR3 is TGTGCCACCAGTGAGTCAGGGGGTACAGATACGCAGTATTTT. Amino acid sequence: CATSESGGTDTQYF.

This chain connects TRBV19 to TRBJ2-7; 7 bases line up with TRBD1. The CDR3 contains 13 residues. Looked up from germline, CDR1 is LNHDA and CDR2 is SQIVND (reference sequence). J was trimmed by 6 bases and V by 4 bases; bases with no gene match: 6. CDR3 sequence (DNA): TGTGCCAGTAGTACCGGACAGGTGGCCGAGCAGTACTTC. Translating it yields CASSTGQVAEQYF.

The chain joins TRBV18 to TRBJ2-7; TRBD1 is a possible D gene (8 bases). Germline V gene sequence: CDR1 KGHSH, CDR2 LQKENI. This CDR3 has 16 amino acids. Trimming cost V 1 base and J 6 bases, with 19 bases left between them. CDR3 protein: CASSPRPGQGGAEQYF. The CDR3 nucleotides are TGTGCCAGCTCACCACGGCCAGGACAGGGAGGGGCCGAGCAGTACTTC.

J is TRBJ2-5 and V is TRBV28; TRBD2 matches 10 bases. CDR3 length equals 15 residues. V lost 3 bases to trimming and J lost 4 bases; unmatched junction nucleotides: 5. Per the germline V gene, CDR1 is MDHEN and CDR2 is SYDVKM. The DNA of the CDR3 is TGTGCCAGCAGTTTTGGTCTAGCGGGAGCAGAGACCCAGTACTTC. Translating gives CASSFGLAGAETQYF.

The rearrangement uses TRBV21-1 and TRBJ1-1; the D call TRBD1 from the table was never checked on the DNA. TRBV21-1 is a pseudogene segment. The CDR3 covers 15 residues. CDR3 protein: CASSKATDRDTEAFF. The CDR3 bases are TGTGCCAGCAGCAAAGCCACGGACAGGGACACTGAAGCTTTCTTT.

The CDR3, as DNA: TGTGCCAGCAGGGACACCGGGCTTGGGTACGAGCAGTACTTC. It is translated as CASRDTGLGYEQYF. The chain uses TRBV6-5 and TRBJ2-7; D possibly corresponds to TRBD1 (5 bases). The length of the CDR3 is 14 residues. The ends were cut back, 6 bases at V and 4 bases at J, with 16 bases in the middle. Germline loops: CDR1 MNHEY, CDR2 SVGAGI.

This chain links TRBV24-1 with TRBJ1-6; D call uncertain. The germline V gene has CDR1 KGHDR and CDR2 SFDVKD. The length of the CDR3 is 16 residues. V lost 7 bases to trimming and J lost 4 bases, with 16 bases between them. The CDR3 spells CATSGTGEGYNSPLHF. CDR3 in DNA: TGTGCCACCAGCGGAACTGGGGAAGGGTATAATTCACCCCTCCACTTT.

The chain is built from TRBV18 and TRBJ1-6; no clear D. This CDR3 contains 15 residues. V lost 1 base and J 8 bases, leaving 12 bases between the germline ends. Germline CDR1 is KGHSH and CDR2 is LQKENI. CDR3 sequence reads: CASSPQNSPDSPLHF. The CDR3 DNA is TGTGCCAGCTCACCACAGAACAGTCCAGATTCACCCCTCCACTTT.

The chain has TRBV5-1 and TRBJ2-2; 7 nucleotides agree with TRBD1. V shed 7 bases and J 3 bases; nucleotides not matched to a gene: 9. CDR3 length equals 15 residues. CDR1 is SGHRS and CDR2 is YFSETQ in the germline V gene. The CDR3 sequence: CASYDRVKDTGELFF. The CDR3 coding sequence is TGCGCCAGCTATGACAGGGTTAAAGACACCGGGGAGCTGTTTTTT.

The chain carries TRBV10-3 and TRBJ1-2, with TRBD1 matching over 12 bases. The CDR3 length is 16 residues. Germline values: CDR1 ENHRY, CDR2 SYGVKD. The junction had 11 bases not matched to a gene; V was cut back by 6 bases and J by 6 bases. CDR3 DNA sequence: TGTGCCATCAGGGGACAGGGGGCCCAACATAGGGATGGCTACACCTTC. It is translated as CAIRGQGAQHRDGYTF.

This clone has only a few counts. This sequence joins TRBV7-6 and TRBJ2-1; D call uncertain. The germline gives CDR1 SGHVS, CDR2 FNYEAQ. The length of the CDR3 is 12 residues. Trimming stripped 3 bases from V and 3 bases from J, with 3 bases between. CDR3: CASSFDYNEQFF. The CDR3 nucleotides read TGTGCCAGCAGCTTTGACTACAATGAGCAGTTCTTC.